This T cell receptor (beta chain) derives from a study of OX40 agonist ivuxolimab in advanced cancers. Overall study context: Eligibility rules accepted prior anti-PD-1, anti-PD-L1 or anti-CTLA-4 therapy, and 40% had some. Partial responses were observed in three patients, of whom one had hepatocellular carcinoma and two had cutaneous melanoma.

Trimming removed 2 bases from V and 3 bases from J, with 5 bases in between. The CDR3 is made up of 13 amino acids. Germline CDR1 SGHAT, CDR2 FQNNGV. Profiled with immunoSEQ multiplex PCR; TCRdb holds only in-frame clones, not every one. This table has tens of thousands of clones, approximately 78% appearing once. This receptor was obtained from an adult with an advanced solid tumor such as melanoma, head and neck, liver or kidney cancer. The material sequenced was CD4+ or CD8+ T cells sorted from blood, taken in a trial of the OX40 agonist ivuxolimab. The chain employs TRBV11-2 and TRBJ1-5; no reliable D call. The CDR3: CASSLTNNQPQHF. The CDR3 DNA reads TGTGCCAGCAGCTTAACCAACAATCAGCCCCAGCATTTT.